The TCR beta chain described here comes from a study of blood T cell repertoires in COVID-19. Germline V gene lookup returns CDR1 SGHVS and CDR2 FQNEAQ. Between the trimmed V and J ends, which lost 5 bases and 2 bases, there was a span of 10 bases. This CDR3 has 13 residues. Profiling relied on immunoSEQ multiplex PCR, and the TCRdb table lists in-frame clones only, not all of them. The table lists about 78,000 clones, roughly 85% of them singletons. The sequenced material came from peripheral blood. The chain couples TRBV7-8 to TRBJ2-7; a weak D match, TRBD1 (6 bases). This sequence was found in a woman older than 75 with active or convalescent COVID-19. CDR3 amino acids: CASSRGGAYEQYF. The CDR3 nucleotides read TGTGCCAGCAGCCGTGGGGGCGCCTACGAGCAGTACTTC.